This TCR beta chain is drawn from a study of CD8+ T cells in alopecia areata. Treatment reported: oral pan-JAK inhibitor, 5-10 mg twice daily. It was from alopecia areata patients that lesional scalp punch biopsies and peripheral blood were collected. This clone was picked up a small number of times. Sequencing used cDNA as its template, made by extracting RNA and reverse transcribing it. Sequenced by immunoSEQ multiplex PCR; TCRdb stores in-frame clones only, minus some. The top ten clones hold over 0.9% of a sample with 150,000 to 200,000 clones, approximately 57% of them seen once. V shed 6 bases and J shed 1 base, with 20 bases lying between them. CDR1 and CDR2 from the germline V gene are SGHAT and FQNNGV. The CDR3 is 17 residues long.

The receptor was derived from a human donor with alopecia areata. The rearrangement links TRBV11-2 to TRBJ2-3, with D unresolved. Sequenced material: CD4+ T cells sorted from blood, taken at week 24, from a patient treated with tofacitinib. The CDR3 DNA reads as TGTGCCAGCAGGCCTACCAAGGACGACGGTCGCACAGATACGCAGTATTTT. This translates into CASRPTKDDGRTDTQYF.